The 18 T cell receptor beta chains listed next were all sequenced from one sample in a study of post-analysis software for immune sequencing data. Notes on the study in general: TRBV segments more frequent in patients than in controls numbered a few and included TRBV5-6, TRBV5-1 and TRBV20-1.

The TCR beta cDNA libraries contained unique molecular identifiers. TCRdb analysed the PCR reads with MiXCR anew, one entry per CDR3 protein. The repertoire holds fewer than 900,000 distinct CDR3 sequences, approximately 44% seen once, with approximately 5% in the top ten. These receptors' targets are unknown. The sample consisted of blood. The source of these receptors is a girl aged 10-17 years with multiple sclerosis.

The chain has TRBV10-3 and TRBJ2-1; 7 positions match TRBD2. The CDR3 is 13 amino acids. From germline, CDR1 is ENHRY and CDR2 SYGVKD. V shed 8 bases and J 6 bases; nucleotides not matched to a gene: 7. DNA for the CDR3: TGTGCCATCGGTAATTCGGGGGGCAATGAGCAGTTCTTC. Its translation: CAIGNSGGNEQFF.

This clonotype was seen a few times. As DNA, the CDR3 is TGCAGCGTTGAACAGGGGGGCCTCGATGAGCAGTTCTTC. Its translation: CSVEQGGLDEQFF. The chain links TRBV29-1 to TRBJ2-1; D might be TRBD1 (7 bases). This CDR3 comprises 13 residues. V shed 2 bases and J shed 8 bases, with 13 bases lying between them. CDR1 and CDR2 (germline): SQVTM, ANQGSEA.

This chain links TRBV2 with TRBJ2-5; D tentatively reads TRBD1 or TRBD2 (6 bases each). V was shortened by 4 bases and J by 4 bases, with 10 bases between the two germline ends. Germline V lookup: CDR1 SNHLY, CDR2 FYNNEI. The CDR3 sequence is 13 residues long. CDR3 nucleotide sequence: TGTGCCAGCAGTGGAGGGGGGCGAGAGACCCAGTACTTC. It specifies CASSGGGRETQYF.

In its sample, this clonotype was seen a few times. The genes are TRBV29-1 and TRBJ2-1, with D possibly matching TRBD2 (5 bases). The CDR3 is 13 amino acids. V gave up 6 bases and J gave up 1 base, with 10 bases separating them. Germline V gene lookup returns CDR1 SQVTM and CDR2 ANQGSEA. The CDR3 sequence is CSVTRESYNEQFF. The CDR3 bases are TGCAGCGTCACTAGAGAGTCCTACAATGAGCAGTTCTTC.

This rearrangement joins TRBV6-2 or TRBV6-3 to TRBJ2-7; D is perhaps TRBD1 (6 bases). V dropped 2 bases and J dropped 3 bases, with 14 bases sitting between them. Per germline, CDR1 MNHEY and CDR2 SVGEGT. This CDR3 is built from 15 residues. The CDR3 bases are TGTGCCAGCAGTTACCCCGGGACAAGCGACTACGAGCAGTACTTC. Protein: CASSYPGTSDYEQYF.

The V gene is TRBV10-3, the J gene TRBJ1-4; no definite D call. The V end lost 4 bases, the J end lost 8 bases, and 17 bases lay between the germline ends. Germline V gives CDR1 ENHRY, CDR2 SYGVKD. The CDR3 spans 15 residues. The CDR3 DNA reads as TGTGCCATCAGTGGTGACATGGGCCCCCTCGAAAAACTGTTTTTT. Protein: CAISGDMGPLEKLFF.

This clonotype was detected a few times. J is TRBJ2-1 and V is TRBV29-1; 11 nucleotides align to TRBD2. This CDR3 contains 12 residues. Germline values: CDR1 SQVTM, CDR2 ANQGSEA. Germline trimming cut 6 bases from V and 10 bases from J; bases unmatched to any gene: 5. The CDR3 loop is CSVQLAGVEQFF. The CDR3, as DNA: TGCAGCGTGCAACTAGCGGGGGTGGAGCAGTTCTTC.

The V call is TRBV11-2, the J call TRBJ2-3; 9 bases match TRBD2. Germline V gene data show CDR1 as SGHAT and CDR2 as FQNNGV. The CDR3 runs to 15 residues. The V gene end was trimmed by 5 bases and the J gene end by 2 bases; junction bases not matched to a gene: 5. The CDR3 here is CASSILAGNTDTQYF. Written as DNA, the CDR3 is TGTGCCAGCAGCATCCTAGCGGGAAACACAGATACGCAGTATTTT.

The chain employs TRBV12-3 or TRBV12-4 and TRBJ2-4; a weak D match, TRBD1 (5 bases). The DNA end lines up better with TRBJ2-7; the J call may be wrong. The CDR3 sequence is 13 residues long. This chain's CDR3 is CASSWGISYEQYF. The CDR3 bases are TGTGCCAGCAGCTGGGGCATCTCCTACGAGCAGTACTTC.

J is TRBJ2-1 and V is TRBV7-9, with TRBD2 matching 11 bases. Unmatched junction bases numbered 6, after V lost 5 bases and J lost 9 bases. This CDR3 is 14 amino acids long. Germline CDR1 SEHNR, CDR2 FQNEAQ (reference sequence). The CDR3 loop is CASSQLAGVGEQFF. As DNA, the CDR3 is TGTGCCAGCAGCCAACTAGCGGGAGTGGGTGAGCAGTTCTTC.

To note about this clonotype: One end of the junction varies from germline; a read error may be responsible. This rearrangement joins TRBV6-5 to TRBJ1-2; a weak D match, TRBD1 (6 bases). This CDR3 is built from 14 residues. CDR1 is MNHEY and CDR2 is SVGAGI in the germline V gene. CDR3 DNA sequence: TGTGCCAGCAGTCCCAACAGGGAAAACTATGGCCACACCTTC. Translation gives CASSPNRENYGHTF.

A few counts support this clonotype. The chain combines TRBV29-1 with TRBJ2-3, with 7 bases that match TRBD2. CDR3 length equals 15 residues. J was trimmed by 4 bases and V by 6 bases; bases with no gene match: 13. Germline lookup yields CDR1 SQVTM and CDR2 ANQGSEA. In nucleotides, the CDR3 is TGCAGCGTCAAATCGGGAGGCGCCCCCGCAGATACGCAGTATTTT. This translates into CSVKSGGAPADTQYF.

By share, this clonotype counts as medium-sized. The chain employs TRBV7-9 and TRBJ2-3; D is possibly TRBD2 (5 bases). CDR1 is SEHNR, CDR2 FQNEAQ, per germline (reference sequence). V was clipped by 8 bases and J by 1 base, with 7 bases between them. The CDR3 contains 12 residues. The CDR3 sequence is CASSGGTDTQYF. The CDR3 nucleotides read TGTGCCAGCTCCGGGGGCACAGATACGCAGTATTTT.

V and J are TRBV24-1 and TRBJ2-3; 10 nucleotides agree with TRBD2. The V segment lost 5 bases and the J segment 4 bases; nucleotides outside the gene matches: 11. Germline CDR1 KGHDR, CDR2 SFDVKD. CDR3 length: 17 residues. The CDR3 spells CATSVGALAGWADTQYF. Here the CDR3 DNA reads TGTGCCACCAGTGTGGGCGCACTAGCGGGATGGGCAGATACGCAGTATTTT.

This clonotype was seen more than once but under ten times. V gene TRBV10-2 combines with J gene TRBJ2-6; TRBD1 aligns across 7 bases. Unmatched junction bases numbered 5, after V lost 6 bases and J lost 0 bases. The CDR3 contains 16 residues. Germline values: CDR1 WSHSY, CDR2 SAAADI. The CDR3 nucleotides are TGCGCCAGCAGCGAGGGACAGCCCTCTGGGGCCAACGTCCTGACTTTC. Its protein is CASSEGQPSGANVLTF.

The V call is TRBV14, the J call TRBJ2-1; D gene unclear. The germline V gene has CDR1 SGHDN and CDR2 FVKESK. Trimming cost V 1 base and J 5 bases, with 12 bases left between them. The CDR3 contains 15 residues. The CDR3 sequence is CASSQGLVGHNEQFF. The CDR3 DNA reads TGTGCCAGCAGCCAAGGTCTCGTAGGACACAATGAGCAGTTCTTC.

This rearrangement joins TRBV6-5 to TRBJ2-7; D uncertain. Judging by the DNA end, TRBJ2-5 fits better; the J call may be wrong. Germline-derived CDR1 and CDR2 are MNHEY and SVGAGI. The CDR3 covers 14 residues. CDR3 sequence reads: CASSYDSWKETQYF. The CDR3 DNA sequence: TGTGCCAGCAGTTACGATTCGTGGAAAGAGACCCAGTACTTC.

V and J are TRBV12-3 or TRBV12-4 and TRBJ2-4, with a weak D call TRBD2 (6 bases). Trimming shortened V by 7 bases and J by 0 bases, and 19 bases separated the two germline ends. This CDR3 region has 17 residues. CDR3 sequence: CASTQDMGGLAKNIQYF. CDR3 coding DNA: TGTGCCAGCACCCAAGATATGGGGGGTTTAGCCAAAAACATTCAGTACTTC.